Listed below are T cell receptor beta chains from one sample, sequenced in a study of graft-versus-host responses after intestinal transplantation. Assay used: immunoSEQ multiplex PCR; TCRdb lists only in-frame clones, some missing. The sample has 8,000 to 13,000 clones, 31% seen once. This specimen was alloreactive CD4+ T cells from a mixed lymphocyte reaction culture, taken before transplantation. All receptors derive from a human patient who was an organ donor for intestinal transplantation. Each CDR3 is given with its conserved first and last residue. The order of the fields is J gene, D gene, clone size, V gene, CDR3 length, CDR3 DNA, CDR3 protein. A D gene is named only where the DNA matches it firmly. Expanded clones are given a class, and other clones once, few, many or no size at all.

TRBJ1-6 . . TRBV7-2 16 TGTGCCAGCAGCTTAGGGGGCTGGTCCTATAATTCACCCCTCCACTTT CASSLGGWSYNSPLHF
TRBJ1-1 . . TRBV7-2 15 TGTGCCAGCAGCCCAAACCTACAGGGAGGGACTGAAGCTTTCTTT CASSPNLQGGTEAFF
TRBJ1-3 . few TRBV21-1 12 TGTGCCAGCAGCCCCCAGGGGGACACCATATATTTT CASSPQGDTIYF
TRBJ2-2 . medium-sized TRBV7-2 13 TGTGCCAGCAGCCAAACAAACACCGGGGAGCTGTTTTTT CASSQTNTGELFF
TRBJ2-3 TRBD1 medium-sized TRBV7-6 15 TGTGCCAGCAGCTTCCCGGGACAGGGCACAGATACGCAGTATTTT CASSFPGQGTDTQYF
TRBJ2-1 . . TRBV7-2 13 TGTGCCAGCAGCTTAGCCCCACTCAATGAGCAGTTCTTC CASSLAPLNEQFF
TRBJ2-7 TRBD1 . TRBV5-6 14 TGTGCCAGCAGCTTGGGCTCAGGGGGCCACGAGCAGTACTTC CASSLGSGGHEQYF
TRBJ1-1 . medium-sized TRBV19 10 TGTGCCAGTACCCTGGTAGAAGCTTTCTTT CASTLVEAFF
TRBJ1-6 . . TRBV6-5 14 TGTGCCAGCAGTTACTCGATTTGGGGTTCACCCCTCCACTTT CASSYSIWGSPLHF
TRBJ2-1 . . TRBV30 14 TGTGCCTGGAGTATCCAGAAGTCCTACAATGAGCAGTTCTTC CAWSIQKSYNEQFF
TRBJ2-7 . medium-sized TRBV6-1 13 TGTGCCAGCAGAGGGGGGCAGCTCTACGAGCAGTACTTC CASRGGQLYEQYF
TRBJ1-1 TRBD1 few TRBV7-2 16 TGTGCCAGCAGCTTTTTCGTGGGCAGGGGGAGGACTGAAGCTTTCTTT CASSFFVGRGRTEAFF
TRBJ2-4 TRBD1 few TRBV6-6 15 TGTGCCAGCAGTTACCCCCGACAGGGGGCATACATTCAGTACTTC CASSYPRQGAYIQYF
TRBJ2-7 . . TRBV5-4 14 TGTGCCAGCAGCTTACCAGGGGATTCCTACGAGCAGTACTTC CASSLPGDSYEQYF
TRBJ2-7 . . TRBV27 14 TGTGCCAGCAGGGCAGGACAGCTCTCCTACGAGCAGTACTTC CASRAGQLSYEQYF
TRBJ1-1 . . TRBV27 14 TGTGCCAGCAGATCCCTGGGGGTGAACACTGAAGCTTTCTTT CASRSLGVNTEAFF
TRBJ2-5 TRBD1 medium-sized TRBV5-1 13 TGCGCCAGCAGCGACAGGGGACAAGAGACCCAGTACTTC CASSDRGQETQYF
TRBJ1-6 TRBD1 medium-sized TRBV11-2 15 TGTGCCAGCAGTATTACAGGGGTCGATAATTCACCCCTCCACTTT CASSITGVDNSPLHF
TRBJ1-1 . few TRBV11-2 13 TGTGCCAGCAGCTTAGGACAGAACACTGAAGCTTTCTTT CASSLGQNTEAFF
TRBJ1-1 . medium-sized TRBV18 14 TGTGCCAGCTCACCACAGGGGGTGAACACTGAAGCTTTCTTT CASSPQGVNTEAFF
TRBJ1-5 TRBD1 few TRBV11-2 18 TGTGCCAGCAGCCCCAGACACGGACAGGGGTTTAGCAATCAGCCCCAGCATTTT CASSPRHGQGFSNQPQHF
TRBJ2-4 . few TRBV23-1 18 TGCGCCAGCAGTCAATCGCGGGCTAAAGACGGGGCCAAAAACATTCAGTACTTC CASSQSRAKDGAKNIQYF
TRBJ2-7 . . TRBV5-1 15 TGCGCCAGCAGTCCCGACACGGGACAAACCTACGAGCAGTACTTC CASSPDTGQTYEQYF
TRBJ2-3 . few TRBV18 15 TGTGCCAGCTCACCAGTGGGGTACAGCACAGATACGCAGTATTTT CASSPVGYSTDTQYF
TRBJ2-7 . . TRBV11-2 14 TGTGCCAGCAGCTTAGACGGCAGGTTATACGAGCAGTACTTC CASSLDGRLYEQYF
TRBJ2-3 TRBD2 . TRBV7-9 17 TGTGCCAGCAGCTCGGGACTAGCGGGGGGGAGCACAGATACGCAGTATTTT CASSSGLAGGSTDTQYF